Following are 30 T cell receptor beta chains from one sample sequenced in a study of T cell responses to AZD1222 COVID-19 vaccine. This table comes from immunoSEQ multiplex PCR, and its TCRdb copy is limited to in-frame clones, with some not included. The sample carries about 100,000 clones, 91% recorded once. This specimen consisted of peripheral blood, obtained on day 0 of AZD1222 vaccination. These receptors originate from an adult in good health.

For this clone: No conserved phenylalanine or tryptophan is present at the end of the CDR3, so a read error is the likely explanation. The limits of the CDR3 on the DNA are not certain, so only TCRdb's listed CDR3 is given. V and J are TRBV6-1 and TRBJ1-1; whether TRBD1, the table's D call, matches the DNA was not checked. Germline V lookup: CDR1 MNHNS, CDR2 SASEGT. The CDR3 region is 14 residues in length, termini included. The CDR3 loop reads CASSESIGGQAQGV.

J is TRBJ1-4 and V is TRBV30, with 7 bases aligning to TRBD1. The ends lost 1 base at V and 4 bases at J; junction bases unmatched: 9. The CDR3 has 16 residues. Germline CDR1 reads GTSNPN; CDR2 reads SVGIG (reference sequence). This CDR3 reads CAWSAPRTGGNEKLFF. DNA of the CDR3: TGTGCCTGGAGTGCACCTCGGACAGGAGGTAATGAAAAACTGTTTTTT.

V usage is TRBV4-3 and J usage is TRBJ2-7; the D gene could be TRBD1 or TRBD2 (5 bases each). Looked up from germline, CDR1 is LGHNA and CDR2 is YSLEER. V lost 2 bases, J lost 2 bases, and 13 bases lay in between. This CDR3 has 15 residues. The CDR3 bases are TGCGCCAGCAGCCAATTTGTCGGGGCCGCCTACGAGCAGTACTTC. Its protein is CASSQFVGAAYEQYF.

This clone was counted once. V is TRBV23-1 and J is TRBJ2-7; D is possibly TRBD1 (6 bases). TRBV23-1 is annotated as an ORF whose role is uncertain. This CDR3 has 12 residues. Deletions cut 4 bases from V and 7 bases from J, with 11 bases between. The CDR3 DNA reads as TGCGCCAGCAGTCCGGTAAGGGGGGAGCAGTACTTC. Protein: CASSPVRGEQYF.

V and J are TRBV5-4 and TRBJ1-3, with D perhaps matching TRBD1 (5 bases). The V and J ends lost 1 base and 4 bases respectively, with 15 bases between them. The germline V gene encodes CDR1 SGHNT and CDR2 YYREEE (reference sequence). The CDR3 has 16 residues. This CDR3 reads CASSLSAGQGGNTIYF. The DNA for the CDR3 is TGTGCCAGCAGCTTGTCTGCAGGGCAGGGAGGAAACACCATATATTTT.

The rearrangement uses TRBV10-3 and TRBJ1-1; TRBD1 aligns across 9 bases. Germline values: CDR1 ENHRY, CDR2 SYGVKD. The CDR3 runs to 16 residues. J was trimmed by 1 base and V by 0 bases; bases with no gene match: 3. In DNA, the CDR3 is TGTGCCATCAGTGAGTCGTCGGGACAGGGGAACACTGAAGCTTTCTTT. This gives the protein CAISESSGQGNTEAFF.

J is TRBJ2-7 and V is TRBV28, with 10 bases aligning to TRBD1. There are 14 residues in the CDR3. V gave up 3 bases and J gave up 6 bases; unmatched junction bases: 5. The germline CDR1 and CDR2 sequences are MDHEN and SYDVKM. As DNA, the CDR3 is TGTGCCAGCAGTTTGGCTGGGACAGGGGTCGAGCAGTACTTC. Amino acids: CASSLAGTGVEQYF. The complete variable domain, with remaining parts taken from reference TRBV28 and TRBJ2-7, reads DVKVTQSSRYLVKRTGEKVFLECVQDMDHENMFWYRQDPGLGLRLIYFSYDVKMKEKGDIPEGYSVSREKKERFSLILESASTNQTSMYLCASSLAGTGVEQYFGPGTRLTVT.

In the case of this clone: Germline is not matched at one junction end, which may reflect a read error. The V gene is TRBV7-3, the J gene TRBJ1-1; 8 bases agree with TRBD1. The CDR3 has 14 residues. Germline CDR1 SGHTA, CDR2 FQGTGA. CDR3 in DNA: TGTGCCAGCAGCTACGGACAGGGTCCCTCTGAGGCTTTCTTT. Its protein is CASSYGQGPSEAFF.

The V and J genes are TRBV3-1 (or the pseudogene TRBV3-2) and TRBJ2-6; 9 bases fit TRBD2. Germline V gene lookup returns CDR1 LGHDT and CDR2 YNNKEL (reference sequence). V lost 4 bases and J lost 0; bases outside the gene matches: 1. CDR3 length: 16 amino acids. CDR3 sequence reads: CASSRGLASGANVLTF. DNA for the CDR3: TGTGCCAGCAGCCGGGGACTAGCCTCTGGGGCCAACGTCCTGACTTTC.

The chain uses TRBV5-4 and TRBJ2-5, with D tentatively TRBD1 (5 bases). V lost 0 bases and J 5 bases, leaving 14 bases between the germline ends. There are 15 residues in the CDR3. Germline CDR1 and CDR2: SGHNT and YYREEE (reference sequence). Written as DNA, the CDR3 is TGTGCCAGCAGCTTGGTCGGCAGGGAAGGGGAGACCCAGTACTTC. This gives the protein CASSLVGREGETQYF. Together with reference TRBV5-4 and TRBJ2-5, the CDR3 gives the full variable domain: ETGVTQSPTHLIKTRGQQVTLRCSSQSGHNTVSWYQQALGQGPQFIFQYYREEENGRGNFPPRFSGLQFPNYSSELNVNALELDDSALYLCASSLVGREGETQYFGPGTRLLVL.

This chain uses TRBV9 with TRBJ2-1, with TRBD2 matching 13 bases. CDR1 and CDR2 (germline): SGDLS, YYNGEE. Losses at the gene ends were 4 bases for V and 7 bases for J; bases not matched to a gene: 5. The CDR3 covers 15 residues. This CDR3 reads CASSRLAGGRNEQFF. For the CDR3, the DNA is TGTGCCAGCAGCAGACTAGCGGGGGGCAGGAATGAGCAGTTCTTC.

V gene TRBV4-2 combines with J gene TRBJ1-4, with D uncertain. Trimming left V 0 bases short and J 1 base short, with 15 bases between. CDR1 and CDR2 from the germline V gene are LGHNA and YNFKEQ. The CDR3 loop spans 18 amino acids. The CDR3 loop reads CASSQETRIHGTNEKLFF. The CDR3, as DNA: TGTGCCAGCAGCCAAGAAACTCGGATCCATGGAACTAATGAAAAACTGTTTTTT.

This sequence joins TRBV14 and TRBJ1-1; D possibly corresponds to TRBD1 (6 bases). Between the trimmed V and J ends, which lost 3 bases and 0 bases, there was a span of 8 bases. From germline, CDR1 is SGHDN and CDR2 FVKESK. This CDR3 is built from 14 residues. Here the CDR3 reads CASSHRGLNTEAFF. CDR3 nucleotides: TGTGCCAGCAGCCACAGGGGCCTGAACACTGAAGCTTTCTTT.

CDR3 bases: TGCGCCAGCAGCCCTCAGGGACAGGGGGCGCCCCCAGATACGCAGTATTTT. It codes for CASSPQGQGAPPDTQYF. The J gene is TRBJ2-3, the V gene TRBV5-1; 12 bases are a match to TRBD1. The ends lost 4 bases at V and 4 bases at J; junction bases unmatched: 10. CDR3 length: 17 residues. Germline values: CDR1 SGHRS, CDR2 YFSETQ.

V and J are TRBV10-3 and TRBJ1-2; no clear D gene. CDR1 is ENHRY, CDR2 SYGVKD, per germline. Trimming removed 7 bases from V and 0 bases from J, with 6 bases in between. This CDR3 contains 12 residues. The CDR3 DNA is TGTGCCATCACCGACTCTAACTATGGCTACACCTTC. Protein sequence: CAITDSNYGYTF.

The rearrangement uses TRBV10-1 and TRBJ2-7; D may be TRBD2 (6 bases). Germline V gives CDR1 WNHNN, CDR2 SYGVQD (reference sequence). The CDR3 runs to 14 residues. The V end was cut by 10 bases, the J end by 0 bases, with 16 bases between. Here the CDR3 DNA reads TGCGCCAACGGTGGGGGGTCGAGCTCCTACGAGCAGTACTTC. Amino acid sequence: CANGGGSSSYEQYF.

J is TRBJ1-5 and V is TRBV5-6, with unresolved D. CDR1 and CDR2 from the germline V gene are SGHDT and YYEEEE. The CDR3 has 16 amino acids. Trimming stripped 0 bases from V and 0 bases from J, with 10 bases between. CDR3 sequence reads: CASSLGSQVSNQPQHF. Here the CDR3 DNA reads TGTGCCAGCAGCTTGGGGTCCCAGGTTAGCAATCAGCCCCAGCATTTT.

This chain connects TRBV6-2 or TRBV6-3 to TRBJ2-1; 8 nucleotides agree with TRBD1. The V gene's germline CDR1 is MNHEY and CDR2 SVGEGT. The CDR3 runs 14 residues. With 6 bases clipped from V and 7 bases from J, the junction kept 8 bases outside the gene matches. The CDR3: CASSGTGLTNEQFF. The CDR3 nucleotides are TGTGCCAGCAGCGGGACAGGACTTACTAATGAGCAGTTCTTC.

V gene TRBV7-2 combines with J gene TRBJ1-6, with 9 bases that match TRBD1. The germline CDR1 and CDR2 sequences are SGHTA and FQGNSA. The V gene end was trimmed by 5 bases and the J gene end by 7 bases; junction bases not matched to a gene: 6. The CDR3 spans 15 residues. The CDR3 bases are TGTGCCAGCAGCCTACGGGGGACAGGGAATTCACCCCTCCACTTT. Translated, it gives CASSLRGTGNSPLHF.

The chain is built from TRBV3-1 (or the pseudogene TRBV3-2) and TRBJ2-3; 9 nucleotides agree with TRBD1. V dropped 5 bases and J dropped 3; count of bases not matched to a gene: 6. CDR3 length equals 15 residues. The germline CDR1 and CDR2 sequences are LGHDT and YNNKEL (reference sequence). The CDR3 protein is CASSKQGASTDTQYF. As DNA, the CDR3 is TGTGCCAGCAGCAAACAGGGGGCAAGTACAGATACGCAGTATTTT.

This chain links TRBV6-6 with TRBJ2-1; TRBD2 might be the D (7 bases). CDR1 is MNHNY, CDR2 SVGAGI, per germline (reference sequence). V lost 6 bases and J lost 16, with 16 bases in between. The CDR3 is made up of 11 amino acids. The CDR3 bases are TGTGCCAGCAGGGGTAGGGGGGGGACTTTCTTC. Amino acids: CASRGRGGTFF.

As DNA, the CDR3 is TGTGCTAGTGGTTTCGGGGTAGCGGGGACGGGGGAGACCCAGTACTTC. Protein sequence: CASGFGVAGTGETQYF. The chain combines TRBV12-5 with TRBJ2-5; 8 bases line up with TRBD2. Looked up from germline, CDR1 is LGHNT and CDR2 is FRNRAP. With V trimmed by 3 bases and J by 5 bases, 11 bases remained unmatched. The CDR3 is 16 residues long.

This chain links TRBV19 with TRBJ2-1; 11 bases align to TRBD2. V was clipped by 3 bases and J by 4 bases; unmatched bases: 2. The CDR3 is made up of 15 amino acids. CDR1 and CDR2 from the germline V gene are LNHDA and SQIVND (reference sequence). The CDR3 DNA is TGTGCCAGTAGTATGGGACTAGCGGCTTACAATGAGCAGTTCTTC. It codes for CASSMGLAAYNEQFF.

V gene TRBV29-1 combines with J gene TRBJ1-2; possibly TRBD1 for D (5 bases). There are 13 residues in the CDR3. Germline assignment: CDR1 SQVTM and CDR2 ANQGSEA. V lost 7 bases and J 0 bases, leaving 12 bases between the germline ends. The CDR3 DNA is TGCAGCGCAGCGGCGGGGGCTAACTATGGCTACACCTTC. Translated: CSAAAGANYGYTF.

This chain joins TRBV7-2 and TRBJ1-5; TRBD1 agrees at 8 bases. With 4 bases clipped from V and 6 bases from J, the junction kept 5 bases outside the gene matches. This CDR3 has 14 residues. Germline V CDR1 and CDR2: SGHTA, FQGNSA. This CDR3 reads CASSSQGAAQPQHF. CDR3 nucleotide sequence: TGTGCCAGCAGCTCCCAGGGGGCGGCTCAGCCCCAGCATTTT.

The chain joins TRBV5-1 to TRBJ2-1, with TRBD2 identical over 8 bases. The germline CDR1 and CDR2 sequences are SGHRS and YFSETQ. The V segment lost 3 bases and the J segment 6 bases; nucleotides outside the gene matches: 17. This CDR3 spans 18 amino acids. The CDR3 DNA reads as TGCGCCAGCAGCTCCAATTTGGGGGGCGCGGGGGGCCTCAATGAGCAGTTCTTC. Translating it yields CASSSNLGGAGGLNEQFF.

V gene TRBV4-1 combines with J gene TRBJ1-2, with 7 bases identical to TRBD1. Germline V lookup: CDR1 MGHRA, CDR2 YSYEKL. V trimming: 2 bases; J trimming: 4 bases; junction bases outside the gene matches: 10. This CDR3 contains 16 residues. As DNA, the CDR3 is TGCGCCAGCAGCCAACTTACGGGACAGAACATCTATGGCTACACCTTC. It translates to CASSQLTGQNIYGYTF.

The chain joins TRBV9 to TRBJ2-5; D is ambiguous. V was pared by 0 bases and J by 2 bases, with 8 bases between. Per the germline V gene, CDR1 is SGDLS and CDR2 is YYNGEE. This CDR3 has 14 residues. CDR3 residues: CASSVGPVQETQYF. CDR3 coding DNA: TGTGCCAGCAGCGTAGGTCCGGTTCAAGAGACCCAGTACTTC. Filled out from reference TRBV9 and TRBJ2-5, the complete variable domain reads DSGVTQTPKHLITATGQRVTLRCSPRSGDLSVYWYQQSLDQGLQFLIQYYNGEERAKGNILERFSAQQFPDLHSELNLSSLELGDSALYFCASSVGPVQETQYFGPGTRLLVL.

The chain employs TRBV4-1 and TRBJ2-7, with 9 bases fitting TRBD1. Trimming at V came to 1 base and at J to 2 bases, leaving 0 bases not matched to a gene. CDR1 and CDR2 from the germline V gene are MGHRA and YSYEKL. The CDR3 totals 14 residues. The CDR3 DNA reads as TGCGCCAGCAGCCAAGGACAGGGGGCCTACGAGCAGTACTTC. Encoded protein: CASSQGQGAYEQYF.

This clone was seen a few times. The chain has TRBV5-1 and TRBJ2-1; TRBD2 matches at 11 bases. Germline V CDR1 and CDR2: SGHRS, YFSETQ. The CDR3 is made up of 18 amino acids. The V gene end was trimmed by 1 base and the J gene end by 1 base; junction bases not matched to a gene: 7. The CDR3 is CASSLPSGGSNSYNEQFF. The CDR3 region has the DNA TGCGCCAGCAGCTTGCCTAGCGGGGGGTCAAATTCCTACAATGAGCAGTTCTTC.